These T cell receptor beta chains were read from a single sample in a study of T-cell reconstitution after alpha-beta-depleted transplantation in children. TCRdb re-derived calls from the PCR reads in MiXCR, one entry per CDR3 protein. The table has approximately 520,000 distinct CDR3 sequences, 30% to 35% seen once. This material consisted of PBMCs from the stem cell graft donor, taken from the stem cell graft. The receptors shown here come from a human donor who donated a stem cell graft to a child with aplastic anemia. Each CDR3 is given with its conserved first and last residue. A D gene is named only where the DNA matches it firmly. Size is omitted from some rows. Given values are once, few, many or a class for expanded clones.

j_gene	v_gene	d_gene	abundance	CDR3aa	CDR3nt
TRBJ2-2	TRBV14	-	few	CASSRTLQAGELFF	TGTGCCAGCAGCCGGACCCTACAGGCCGGGGAGCTGTTTTTT
TRBJ1-2	TRBV18	-	-	CASSPNELNYGYTF	TGTGCCAGCTCACCTAATGAGTTGAACTATGGCTACACCTTC
TRBJ2-3	TRBV7-2	-	-	CASSLADLNTDTQYF	TGTGCCAGCAGCTTAGCCGACTTAAACACAGATACGCAGTATTTT
TRBJ2-5	TRBV12-3/TRBV12-4	TRBD2	-	CASSFGLAGQETQYF	TGTGCCAGCAGTTTTGGCCTAGCGGGCCAAGAGACCCAGTACTTC
TRBJ2-2	TRBV19	-	few	CASSQDILNTGELFF	TGTGCCAGTAGCCAGGACATCCTGAACACCGGGGAGCTGTTTTTT
TRBJ2-1	TRBV20-1	TRBD1	few	CSASFYSGGRYNEQFF	TGCAGTGCTAGTTTTTATTCAGGGGGACGGTACAATGAGCAGTTCTTC
TRBJ2-3	TRBV5-1	TRBD2	-	CASSWRGTSPSTDTQYF	TGCGCCAGCAGCTGGAGAGGGACTAGCCCTAGCACAGATACGCAGTATTTT
TRBJ1-1	TRBV7-8	-	few	CASSLASFGRNLNTEAFF	TGTGCCAGCAGCTTAGCGTCATTTGGGAGAAATCTGAACACTGAAGCTTTCTTT
TRBJ1-5	TRBV7-2	-	few	CASSLATNQPQHF	TGTGCCAGCAGCTTAGCGACGAATCAGCCCCAGCATTTT
TRBJ2-3	TRBV27	-	-	CASSPLAGAGVLDTQYF	TGTGCCAGCAGCCCCCTGGCAGGGGCGGGAGTCTTAGATACGCAGTATTTT
TRBJ2-5	TRBV9	-	few	CASSVNSGHQETQYF	TGTGCCAGCAGCGTTAATAGCGGCCACCAAGAGACCCAGTACTTC
TRBJ2-7	TRBV7-3	TRBD1	-	CASSAGTAPGYEQYF	TGTGCCAGCAGCGCCGGGACAGCCCCTGGGTACGAGCAGTACTTC